The 11 T cell receptor beta chains reported below all come from one sample, sequenced in a study of monozygotic twins with inflammatory bowel disease. Reanalyzing the 5' RACE reads, TCRdb keeps one entry per CDR3 protein, without DNA. The table gives fewer than 350,000 distinct CDR3 sequences; the top ten clones make up 2% to 2.5% of it. Sequencing was done on a sample of blood. These receptors were collected from a human donor with ulcerative colitis or Crohn's disease, or a healthy co-twin of an affected twin (not recorded which).

This chain connects TRBV5-6 to TRBJ2-1; the D gene TCRdb calls, TRBD1, cannot be checked with no DNA. The germline V gene has CDR1 SGHDT and CDR2 YYEEEE. This CDR3 contains 14 residues. The chain's CDR3 is CASSGTVDRNEQFF.

The chain carries TRBV20-1 and TRBJ2-7; TCRdb reports TRBD1, a call that lacks DNA to check it against. Germline CDR1 and CDR2: DFQATT and SNEGSKA (reference sequence). The CDR3 length is 13 residues. The CDR3 spells CSATPGDGYEQYF.

J is TRBJ2-3 and V is TRBV20-1; TCRdb designates TRBD2, a call that cannot be tested without DNA. Looked up from germline, CDR1 is DFQATT and CDR2 is SNEGSKA (reference sequence). This CDR3 contains 15 residues. CDR3 sequence: CSAPRLALRTDTQYF.

The CDR3 protein is CSAKGQEAWTAFF. V and J are TRBV20-1 and TRBJ1-1; as DNA is missing, the TRBD1 call by TCRdb cannot be tested. CDR3 length equals 13 residues. Germline CDR1 reads DFQATT; CDR2 reads SNEGSKA (reference sequence).

This chain joins TRBV5-1 and TRBJ2-7; TCRdb outputs TRBD1, but without DNA this stays unchecked. This CDR3 has 15 residues. CDR1 and CDR2 (germline): SGHRS, YFSETQ. The CDR3 here is CASSSTSGTGYEQYF.

The chain employs TRBV12-3 or TRBV12-4 and TRBJ1-1. CDR3 length: 14 residues. The CDR3 here is CASSLVATHTEAFF.

The J gene is TRBJ1-2, the V gene TRBV20-1; absent DNA, TCRdb's TRBD1 call cannot be checked. CDR1 DFQATT and CDR2 SNEGSKA come from the germline V gene (reference sequence). The CDR3 runs 15 residues. CDR3 protein: CSALSWTGVTYGYTF.

J is TRBJ2-7 and V is TRBV29-1; TCRdb gives TRBD2 as the D gene, but with no DNA this cannot be confirmed. The CDR3 contains 13 residues. From germline, CDR1 is SQVTM and CDR2 ANQGSEA. The CDR3 reads CSVEEGEGYEQYF.

The chain recombines TRBV27 with TRBJ1-6. CDR3 size: 18 residues. CDR1 is MNHEY and CDR2 is SMNVEV in the germline V gene (reference sequence). The CDR3 sequence: CASSSSKDQSSYNSPLHF.

The chain couples TRBV15 to TRBJ2-3; TCRdb returns TRBD2, unconfirmable since there is no DNA. The CDR3 is 13 residues long. Germline V lookup: CDR1 LNHNV, CDR2 YYDKDF (reference sequence). This CDR3 reads CATSTGGRDTQYF.

The V gene is TRBV6-2 or TRBV6-3, the J gene TRBJ2-7. The CDR3 has 11 residues. Per the germline V gene, CDR1 is MNHEY and CDR2 is SVGEGT. CDR3 residues: CASSYFTEQYF.